This T cell receptor (beta chain) derives from a study of blood T cell repertoires in COVID-19. Study context: Researchers got acute and convalescent COVID-19 samples from the United States, Italy and Spain.

Source study methods: Estimates of nucleated cell counts were drawn from the amplification of reference gene primers. The protocol was immunoSEQ multiplex PCR, while the TCRdb copy is restricted to in-frame clones and leaves out a portion. V, J and clone size were drawn from that table, and D and trimming were deduced from the DNA. This table holds more than 95,000 clones, roughly 88% found once. The CDR3 totals 17 residues. J was trimmed by 1 base and V by 2 bases; bases with no gene match: 8. Germline CDR1 SGDLS, CDR2 YYNGEE. This chain joins TRBV9 and TRBJ1-3, with 8 bases aligning to TRBD1. The specimen sequenced was peripheral blood. The source of this sequence is a human donor in a cohort sampled during active COVID-19. CDR3 sequence (DNA): TGTGCCAGCAGCGTGTATCCCGGGACAGGATCTGGAAACACCATATATTTT. Protein product: CASSVYPGTGSGNTIYF.